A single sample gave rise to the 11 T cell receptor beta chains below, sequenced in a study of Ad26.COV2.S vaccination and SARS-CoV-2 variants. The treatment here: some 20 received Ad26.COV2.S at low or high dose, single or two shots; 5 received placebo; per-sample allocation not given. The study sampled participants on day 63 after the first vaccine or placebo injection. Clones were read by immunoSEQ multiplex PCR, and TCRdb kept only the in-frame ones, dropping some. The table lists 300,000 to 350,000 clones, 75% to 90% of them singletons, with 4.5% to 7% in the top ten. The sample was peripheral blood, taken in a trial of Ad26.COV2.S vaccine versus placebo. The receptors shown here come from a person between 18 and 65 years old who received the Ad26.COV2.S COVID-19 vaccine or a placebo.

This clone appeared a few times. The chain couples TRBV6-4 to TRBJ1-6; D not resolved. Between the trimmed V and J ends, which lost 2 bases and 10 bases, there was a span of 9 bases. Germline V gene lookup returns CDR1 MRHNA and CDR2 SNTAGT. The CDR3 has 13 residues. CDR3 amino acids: CASSDGRQSPLHF. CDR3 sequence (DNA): TGTGCCAGCAGTGACGGGAGGCAATCACCCCTCCACTTT.

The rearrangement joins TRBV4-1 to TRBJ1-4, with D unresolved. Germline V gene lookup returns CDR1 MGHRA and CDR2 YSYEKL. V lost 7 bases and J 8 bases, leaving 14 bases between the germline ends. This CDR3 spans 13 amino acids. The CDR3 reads CASNRAPREKLFF. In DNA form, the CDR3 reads TGCGCCAGCAACCGGGCCCCGCGGGAAAAACTGTTTTTT.

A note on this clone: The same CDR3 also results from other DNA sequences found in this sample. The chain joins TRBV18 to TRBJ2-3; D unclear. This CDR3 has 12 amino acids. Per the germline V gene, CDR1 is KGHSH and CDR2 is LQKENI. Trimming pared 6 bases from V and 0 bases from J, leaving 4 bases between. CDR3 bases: TGTGCCAGCTCCCCCAGCACAGATACGCAGTATTTT. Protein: CASSPSTDTQYF.

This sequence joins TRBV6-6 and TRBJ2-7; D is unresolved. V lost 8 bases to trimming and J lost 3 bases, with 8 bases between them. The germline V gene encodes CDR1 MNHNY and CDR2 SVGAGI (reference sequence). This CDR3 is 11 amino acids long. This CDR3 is CASGKGYEQYV. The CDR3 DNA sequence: TGTGCCAGCGGGAAGGGCTACGAGCAGTACGTC.

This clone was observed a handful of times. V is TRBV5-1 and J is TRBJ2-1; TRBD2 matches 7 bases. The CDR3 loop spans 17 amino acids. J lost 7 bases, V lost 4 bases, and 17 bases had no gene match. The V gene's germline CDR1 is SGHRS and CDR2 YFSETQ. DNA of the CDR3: TGCGCCAGCAGCCGTAGGCCCGGGACTAAGCGTTGGAATGAGCAGTTCTTC. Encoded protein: CASSRRPGTKRWNEQFF.

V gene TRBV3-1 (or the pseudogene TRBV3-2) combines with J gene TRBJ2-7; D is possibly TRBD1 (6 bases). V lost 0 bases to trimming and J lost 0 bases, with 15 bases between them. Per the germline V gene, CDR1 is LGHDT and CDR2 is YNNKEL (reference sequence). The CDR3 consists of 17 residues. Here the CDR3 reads CASSQDLRGGTSYEQYF. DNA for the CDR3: TGTGCCAGCAGCCAAGATTTACGAGGGGGTACCTCCTACGAGCAGTACTTC.

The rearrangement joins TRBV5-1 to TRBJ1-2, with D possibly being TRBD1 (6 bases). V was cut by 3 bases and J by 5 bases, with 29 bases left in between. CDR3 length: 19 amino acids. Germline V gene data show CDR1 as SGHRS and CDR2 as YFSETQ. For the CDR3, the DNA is TGCGCCAGCAGCTGCATACCGGACAGCCCAGGGTGTACGCGGTATGGCTACACCTTC. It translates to CASSCIPDSPGCTRYGYTF.

Written as DNA, the CDR3 is TGTGCCACCAGCAGAGGGGAGGGCCCCTACAATGAGCAGTTCTTC. As protein: CATSRGEGPYNEQFF. The chain couples TRBV15 to TRBJ2-1, with TRBD2 matching 7 bases. The ends lost 1 base at V and 2 bases at J; junction bases unmatched: 2. The CDR3 runs to 15 residues. Germline lookup yields CDR1 LNHNV and CDR2 YYDKDF (reference sequence).

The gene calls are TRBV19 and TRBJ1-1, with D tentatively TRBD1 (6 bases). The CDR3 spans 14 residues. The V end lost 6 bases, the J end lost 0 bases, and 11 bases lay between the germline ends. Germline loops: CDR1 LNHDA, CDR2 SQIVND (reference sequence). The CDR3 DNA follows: TGTGCCAGTAGGGTAGGGGGAATGAACACTGAAGCTTTCTTT. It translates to CASRVGGMNTEAFF. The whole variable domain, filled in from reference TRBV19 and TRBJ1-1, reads DGGITQSPKYLFRKEGQNVTLSCEQNLNHDAMYWYRQDPGQGLRLIYYSQIVNDFQKGDIAEGYSVSREKKESFPLTVTSAQKNPTAFYLCASRVGGMNTEAFFGQGTRLTVV.

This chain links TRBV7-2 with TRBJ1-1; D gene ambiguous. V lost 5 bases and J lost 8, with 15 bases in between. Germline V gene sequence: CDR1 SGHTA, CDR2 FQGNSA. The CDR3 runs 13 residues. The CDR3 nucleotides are TGTGCCAGCAGCCCTGAAGGGCGATTAGAAGCTTTCTTT. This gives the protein CASSPEGRLEAFF.

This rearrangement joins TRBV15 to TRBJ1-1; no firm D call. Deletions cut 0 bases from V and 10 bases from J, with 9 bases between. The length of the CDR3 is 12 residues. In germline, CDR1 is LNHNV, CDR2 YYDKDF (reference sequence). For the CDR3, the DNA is TGTGCCACCAGCAGAGATGAGCGGGCAGCTTTCTTT. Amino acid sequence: CATSRDERAAFF.